The next 11 T cell receptor beta chains were all read from a single sample in a study of OX40 agonist ivuxolimab in advanced cancers. TCRdb's table, derived via immunoSEQ multiplex PCR, lists solely in-frame clones and lacks some. The repertoire has 60,000 to 85,000 clones, over 80% of them found once; the top ten carry around 1.8%. Here the sequenced sample was CD4+ or CD8+ T cells sorted from blood, taken in a trial of the OX40 agonist ivuxolimab. Receptors originate from an adult with an advanced solid tumor such as melanoma, head and neck, liver or kidney cancer.

This chain connects TRBV2 to TRBJ1-5, with D unclear. This CDR3 is 16 amino acids long. Germline CDR1 is SNHLY and CDR2 is FYNNEI. V was pared by 1 base and J by 1 base, with 11 bases between. The CDR3 DNA reads TGTGCCAGCAGTGAAGGCCAGGCAGAAAGCAATCAGCCCCAGCATTTT. It translates to CASSEGQAESNQPQHF.

This clone has more than one count but fewer than ten. J is TRBJ1-4 and V is TRBV6-1; perhaps TRBD1 as D (6 bases). Germline CDR1 and CDR2: MNHNS and SASEGT. V lost 3 bases and J lost 4, with 15 bases in between. This CDR3 region has 16 residues. CDR3 loop: CASSDPRGPFNEKLFF. CDR3 bases: TGTGCCAGCAGTGACCCCAGGGGTCCTTTTAATGAAAAACTGTTTTTT.

The V gene is TRBV29-1, the J gene TRBJ2-7, with TRBD1 matching 9 bases. The CDR3 length is 13 residues. V was clipped by 5 bases and J by 7 bases; unmatched bases: 9. Per the germline V gene, CDR1 is SQVTM and CDR2 is ANQGSEA. CDR3 nucleotides: TGCAGCGTTTCTACAGGGGGCGGCGGAGAGCAGTACTTC. Translating it yields CSVSTGGGGEQYF.

The chain links TRBV7-9 to TRBJ1-5, with 11 positions matching TRBD1. This CDR3 comprises 15 residues. V was clipped by 3 bases and J by 8 bases; unmatched bases: 6. The germline gives CDR1 SEHNR, CDR2 FQNEAQ (reference sequence). As DNA, the CDR3 is TGTGCCAGCAGCTTTGGACAGGGGGCAAATGAGCCCCAGCATTTT. Translated, it gives CASSFGQGANEPQHF.

J is TRBJ1-4 and V is TRBV4-3; D unclear. The V gene's germline CDR1 is LGHNA and CDR2 YSLEER. CDR3 length equals 16 residues. V lost 0 bases to trimming and J lost 4 bases, with 12 bases between them. The CDR3 is CASSQDVRTVNEKLFF. DNA of the CDR3: TGCGCCAGCAGCCAAGACGTTCGCACAGTTAATGAAAAACTGTTTTTT.

This clone was detected only a few times. The V gene is TRBV6-5, the J gene TRBJ1-1; 7 bases map to TRBD1. Germline CDR1 reads MNHEY; CDR2 reads SVGAGI. V lost 0 bases, J lost 4 bases, and 8 bases stayed unmatched. CDR3 length: 16 amino acids. DNA for the CDR3: TGTGCCAGCAGTTACTCACCCCAGGGGGAAGGCACTGAAGCTTTCTTT. It is translated as CASSYSPQGEGTEAFF.

On this clone: The sample contains more than one DNA sequence encoding this CDR3. This chain connects TRBV7-6 to TRBJ2-5, with 7 bases lining up with TRBD2. The germline V gene has CDR1 SGHVS and CDR2 FNYEAQ. V lost 2 bases and J lost 3; bases outside the gene matches: 9. The length of the CDR3 is 16 residues. CDR3 amino acids: CASSLSSRGGEETQYF. The CDR3 nucleotides are TGTGCCAGCAGCTTAAGCTCGCGGGGAGGGGAAGAGACCCAGTACTTC. The variable domain in full, with the rest retrieved from reference TRBV7-6 and TRBJ2-5, is GAGVSQSPRYKVTKRGQDVALRCDPISGHVSLYWYRQALGQGPEFLTYFNYEAQQDKSGLPNDRFSAERPEGSISTLTIQRTEQRDSAMYRCASSLSSRGGEETQYFGPGTRLLVL.

The chain couples TRBV7-9 to TRBJ1-2, with D unresolved. The V gene's germline CDR1 is SEHNR and CDR2 FQNEAQ (reference sequence). V was shortened by 3 bases and J by 4 bases, with 6 bases between the two germline ends. CDR3 length equals 12 residues. This CDR3 reads CASSLEAYGYTF. For the CDR3, the DNA is TGTGCCAGCAGCTTGGAAGCCTATGGCTACACCTTC.

The chain joins TRBV30 to TRBJ1-3; D is unresolved. The V gene's germline CDR1 is GTSNPN and CDR2 SVGIG (reference sequence). This CDR3 comprises 15 residues. Trimming removed 3 bases from V and 0 bases from J, with 12 bases in between. The CDR3 bases are TGTGCCTGGAGAACAGCTACGATCTCTGGAAACACCATATATTTT. Residues: CAWRTATISGNTIYF.

This CDR3 reads CAWDGARTYNSPLHF. As DNA, the CDR3 is TGTGCCTGGGACGGGGCCCGAACCTATAATTCACCCCTCCACTTT. The chain carries TRBV30 and TRBJ1-6, with D perhaps TRBD1 (5 bases). There are 15 residues in the CDR3. With 5 bases removed from V and 2 bases from J, the gap between germline ends came to 13 bases. The germline CDR1 and CDR2 sequences are GTSNPN and SVGIG (reference sequence).

CDR3 region: CASSIATSGARTGELFF. In DNA form, the CDR3 reads TGTGCCAGCAGCATCGCGACTAGCGGCGCAAGAACCGGGGAGCTGTTTTTT. V is TRBV9 and J is TRBJ2-2; 9 positions agree with TRBD2. The CDR3 is 17 amino acids. The germline CDR1 and CDR2 sequences are SGDLS and YYNGEE. V lost 4 bases, J lost 5 bases, and 12 bases stayed unmatched.